This TCR beta chain derives from a study of blood T cell repertoires in COVID-19. Study-wide background: Some COVID-19 samples were acute and others convalescent; all came from the United States, Italy and Spain.

Here immunoSEQ multiplex PCR was the method, and the copy in TCRdb shows in-frame clones only, minus some. The data hold roughly 100,000 clones, with 85% to 90% observed a single time. In this sample, this clone turned up a few times. Germline-derived CDR1 and CDR2 are GTSNPN and SVGIG (reference sequence). Losses at the gene ends were 3 bases for V and 3 bases for J; bases not matched to a gene: 5. This CDR3 is 13 amino acids long. The sample consisted of peripheral blood. This receptor was obtained from a man in his fifties with acute or convalescent COVID-19. J is TRBJ2-7 and V is TRBV30; 7 bases are a match to TRBD2. The CDR3 protein is CAWRGASGYEQYF. As DNA, the CDR3 is TGTGCCTGGAGAGGGGCTAGCGGCTACGAGCAGTACTTC. The whole variable domain, filled in from reference TRBV30 and TRBJ2-7, reads SQTIHQWPATLVQPVGSPLSLECTVEGTSNPNLYWYRQAAGRGLQLLFYSVGIGQISSEVPQNLSASRPQDRQFILSSKKLLLSDSGFYLCAWRGASGYEQYFGPGTRLTVT.